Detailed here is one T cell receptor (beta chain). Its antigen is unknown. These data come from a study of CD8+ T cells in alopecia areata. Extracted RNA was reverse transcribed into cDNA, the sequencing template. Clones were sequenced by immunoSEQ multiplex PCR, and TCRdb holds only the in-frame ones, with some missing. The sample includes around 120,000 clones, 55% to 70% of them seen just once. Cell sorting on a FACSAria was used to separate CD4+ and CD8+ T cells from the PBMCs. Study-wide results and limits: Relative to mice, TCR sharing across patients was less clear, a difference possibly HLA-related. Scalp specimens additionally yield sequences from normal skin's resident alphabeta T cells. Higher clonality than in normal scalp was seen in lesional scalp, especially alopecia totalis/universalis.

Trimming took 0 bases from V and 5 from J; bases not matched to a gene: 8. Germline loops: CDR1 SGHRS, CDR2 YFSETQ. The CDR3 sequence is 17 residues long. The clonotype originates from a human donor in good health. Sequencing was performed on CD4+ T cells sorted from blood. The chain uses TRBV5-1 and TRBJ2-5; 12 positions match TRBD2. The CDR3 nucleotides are TGCGCCAGCAGCTTGGCGCCTAGCGGGGGGGCCATCGAGACCCAGTACTTC. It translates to CASSLAPSGGAIETQYF.